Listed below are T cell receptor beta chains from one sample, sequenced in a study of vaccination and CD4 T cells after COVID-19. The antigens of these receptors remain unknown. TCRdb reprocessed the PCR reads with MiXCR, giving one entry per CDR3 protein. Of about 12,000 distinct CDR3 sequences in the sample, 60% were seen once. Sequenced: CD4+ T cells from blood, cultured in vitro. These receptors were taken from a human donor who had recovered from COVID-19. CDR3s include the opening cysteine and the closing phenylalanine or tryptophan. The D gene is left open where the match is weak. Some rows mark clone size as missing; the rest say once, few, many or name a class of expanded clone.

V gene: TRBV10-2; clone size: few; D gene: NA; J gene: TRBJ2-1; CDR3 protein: CASSESSRPNNEQFF; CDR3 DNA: TGCGCCAGCAGTGAGAGTTCGAGACCCAACAATGAGCAGTTCTTC
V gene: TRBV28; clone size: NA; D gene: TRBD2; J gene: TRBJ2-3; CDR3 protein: CASSTGTSAGSTDTQYF; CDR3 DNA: TGTGCCAGCAGTACTGGGACTAGTGCAGGAAGCACAGATACGCAGTATTTT
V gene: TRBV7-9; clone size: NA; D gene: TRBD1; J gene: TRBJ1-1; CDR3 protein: CASSLPPRGGTEAFF; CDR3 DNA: TGTGCCAGCAGCTTACCGCCCAGGGGGGGGACTGAAGCTTTCTTT
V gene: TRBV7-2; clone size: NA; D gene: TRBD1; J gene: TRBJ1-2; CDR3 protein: CASSLTGGSWDYGYTF; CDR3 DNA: TGTGCCAGCAGCTTGACAGGGGGGAGTTGGGACTATGGCTACACCTTC
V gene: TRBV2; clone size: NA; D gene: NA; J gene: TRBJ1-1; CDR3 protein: CASTGLQNTEAFF; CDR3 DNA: TGTGCCAGCACCGGTCTCCAGAACACTGAAGCTTTCTTT
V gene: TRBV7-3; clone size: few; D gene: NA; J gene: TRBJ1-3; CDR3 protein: CASSPQPGNTIYF; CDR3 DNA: TGTGCCAGCAGCCCCCAACCTGGAAACACCATATATTTT
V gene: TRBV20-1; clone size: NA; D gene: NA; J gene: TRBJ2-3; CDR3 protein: CSARDDGAASTDTQYF; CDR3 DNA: TGCAGTGCTAGAGATGATGGAGCGGCTAGCACAGATACGCAGTATTTT
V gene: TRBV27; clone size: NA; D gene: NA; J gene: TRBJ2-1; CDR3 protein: CASQTRARPSSYNEQFF; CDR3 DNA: TGTGCCAGCCAAACTCGGGCCCGCCCGAGCTCCTACAATGAGCAGTTCTTC
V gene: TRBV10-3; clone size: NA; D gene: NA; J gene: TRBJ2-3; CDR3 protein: CAISGGQGSTDTQYF; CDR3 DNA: TGTGCCATCAGTGGGGGCCAGGGGAGCACAGATACGCAGTATTTT
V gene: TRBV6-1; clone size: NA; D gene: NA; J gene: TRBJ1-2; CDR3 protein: CASSRTANYGYTF; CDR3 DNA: TGTGCCAGCAGTAGGACAGCAAACTATGGCTACACCTTC
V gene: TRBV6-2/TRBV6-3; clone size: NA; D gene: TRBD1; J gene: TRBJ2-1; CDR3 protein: CASSGRTGNNYNEQFF; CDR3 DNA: TGTGCCAGCAGTGGACGGACAGGGAACAACTACAATGAGCAGTTCTTC
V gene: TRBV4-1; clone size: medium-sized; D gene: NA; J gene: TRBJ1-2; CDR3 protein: CASSQDHGAGVGYTF; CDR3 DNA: TGCGCCAGCAGCCAAGATCATGGGGCAGGGGTAGGCTACACCTTC
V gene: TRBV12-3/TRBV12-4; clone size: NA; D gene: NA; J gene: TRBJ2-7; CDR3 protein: CASSPVAAYNEQYF; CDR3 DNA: TGTGCCAGCAGCCCGGTCGCGGCCTATAACGAGCAGTACTTC
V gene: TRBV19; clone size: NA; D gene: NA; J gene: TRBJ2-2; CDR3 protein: CATSRGGLDTGELFF; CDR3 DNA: TGTGCCACTTCCCGTGGGGGCCTGGACACCGGGGAGCTGTTTTTT